This TCR beta chain stems from a study of HIV-infected children after antiretroviral therapy interruption. A 3' RACE protocol on RNA, with unique molecular identifiers, produced the TCR library. MiXCR was run by TCRdb on the 3' RACE reads, yielding one entry per CDR3 protein. Here the sample spans about 15,000 distinct CDR3 sequences, 3.4% being singletons. The treatment here: PENTA 11 planned treatment interruption arm or continuous ART arm. In its sample, this clonotype ranks as medium-sized. The antigen remains undetermined. Study-wide points: Sorted CD45RA+ naive cells might include minor non-naive CD45RA+ cells.

V was pared by 5 bases and J by 4 bases, with 10 bases between. From germline, CDR1 is SGHTA and CDR2 FQGNSA. This CDR3 has 13 amino acids. This chain links TRBV7-2 with TRBJ2-3; D is possibly TRBD2 (5 bases). This TCR derives from a child younger than 18 with HIV. The input for sequencing was CD45RA+ CD4+ T cells from PBMCs, taken from a donor given antiretroviral therapy, either interrupted or continuous. Regarding subset: naive CD4+ CD45RA+ CD45RO- T cells. CDR3 sequence (DNA): TGTGCCAGCAGCCCCGGGGTGGCAGATACGCAGTATTTT. Translation gives CASSPGVADTQYF. Full variable domain (remainder filled in from reference TRBV7-2 and TRBJ2-3): GAGVSQSPSNKVTEKGKDVELRCDPISGHTALYWYRQSLGQGLEFLIYFQGNSAPDKSGLPSDRFSAERTGGSVSTLTIQRTQQEDSAVYLCASSPGVADTQYFGPGTRLTVL.